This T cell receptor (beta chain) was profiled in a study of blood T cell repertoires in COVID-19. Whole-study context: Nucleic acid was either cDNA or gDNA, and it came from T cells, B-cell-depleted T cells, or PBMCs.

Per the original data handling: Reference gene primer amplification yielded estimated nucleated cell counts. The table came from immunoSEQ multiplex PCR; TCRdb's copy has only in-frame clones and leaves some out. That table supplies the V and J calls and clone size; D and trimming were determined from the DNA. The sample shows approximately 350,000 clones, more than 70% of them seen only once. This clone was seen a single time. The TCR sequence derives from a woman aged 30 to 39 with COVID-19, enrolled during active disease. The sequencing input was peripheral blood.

The CDR3 DNA reads TGTGCCAGTAGTGGACTAGCGGGGGGACCGAACACCGGGGAGCTGTTTTTT. Translation gives CASSGLAGGPNTGELFF. The genes are TRBV19 and TRBJ2-2; 14 bases are shared with TRBD2. Germline V gene sequence: CDR1 LNHDA, CDR2 SQIVND (reference sequence). The CDR3 length is 17 residues. Trimming cost V 5 bases and J 0 bases; bases outside gene matches: 2.